Presented here are 19 T cell receptor beta chains from one specimen sequenced in a study of T cells after yellow fever vaccination (dated by TCRdb to between 2018 and 2020). According to the study, the label for this sample's treatment or condition signals: live attenuated yellow fever vaccine strain. Library method: 5' RACE. Reads for this sample came from an Illumina NovaSeq 6000. Through fastp at Q25 and MiXCR, TCRdb rebuilt clones from the public reads, retaining in-frame beta chains. Each CDR3 protein appears once, grouped with its most common genes and DNA. This sample lists about 320,000 distinct CDR3 sequences; around 4.3% were detected once. The ten largest clonotypes hold approximately 19% of the sample. Sequencing was performed on PBMCs, taken 15 days after the yellow fever booster vaccination. Source of these receptors: a man between 18 and 35 years old who received the YFV17D yellow fever vaccine.

V gene TRBV5-1 combines with J gene TRBJ2-5; TRBD2 might be the D (5 bases). Germline V gene sequence: CDR1 SGHRS, CDR2 YFSETQ. The CDR3 length is 18 residues. V shed 0 bases and J shed 1 base, with 19 bases lying between them. CDR3 coding DNA: TGCGCCAGCAGCTTGGTTGTTCGGCAGAGGAGCGGCCAAGAGACCCAGTACTTC. Translation: CASSLVVRQRSGQETQYF. Variable domain in full (rest from reference TRBV5-1 and TRBJ2-5): KAGVTQTPRYLIKTRGQQVTLSCSPISGHRSVSWYQQTPGQGLQFLFEYFSETQRNKGNFPGRFSGRQFSNSRSEMNVSTLELGDSALYLCASSLVVRQRSGQETQYFGPGTRLLVL.

This clonotype came up many times. One end of the junction varies from germline; a read error may be responsible. J is TRBJ2-3 and V is TRBV10-3, with D possibly called TRBD1 or TRBD2 (6 bases each). The CDR3 has 14 amino acids. CDR1 ENHRY and CDR2 SYGVKD come from the germline V gene. CDR3 sequence (DNA): TGTGCCACCAGTCAAGGGGGGCCCACAGATACGCAGTATTTT. Translated, it gives CATSQGGPTDTQYF.

There are many counts of this clonotype. CDR3 DNA: TGTGCCAGCAGTAGCCGACTAGCGGCCACAGATACGCAGTATTTT. Translated, it gives CASSSRLAATDTQYF. The chain is built from TRBV12-3 or TRBV12-4 and TRBJ2-3; 9 bases map to TRBD2. This CDR3 has 15 residues. Trimming at V came to 5 bases and at J to 2 bases, leaving 5 bases not matched to a gene.

This clonotype was seen ten or more times. The chain has TRBV11-2 and TRBJ2-6; TRBD1 is a possible D gene (6 bases). CDR3 length equals 13 residues. CDR1 is SGHAT, CDR2 FQNNGV, per germline. With 1 base removed from V and 11 bases from J, the gap between germline ends came to 9 bases. The CDR3 DNA reads TGTGCCAGCAGCTTAGCAGGGGTGCACGTCCTGACTTTC. It translates to CASSLAGVHVLTF.

In its sample, this clonotype was seen many times. The chain uses TRBV5-1 and TRBJ1-3; D gene uncertain. This CDR3 has 16 amino acids. CDR1 is SGHRS, CDR2 YFSETQ, per germline. Trimming took off 0 bases at V and 0 bases at J, with 10 bases between the two ends. The CDR3 DNA is TGCGCCAGCAGCTTGGTCGAGGAGTACTCTGGAAACACCATATATTTT. This translates into CASSLVEEYSGNTIYF. The whole variable domain, filled in from reference TRBV5-1 and TRBJ1-3, reads KAGVTQTPRYLIKTRGQQVTLSCSPISGHRSVSWYQQTPGQGLQFLFEYFSETQRNKGNFPGRFSGRQFSNSRSEMNVSTLELGDSALYLCASSLVEEYSGNTIYFGEGSWLTVV.

The V gene is TRBV19, the J gene TRBJ1-1; D ambiguous. Germline CDR1 and CDR2: LNHDA and SQIVND (reference sequence). Trimming pared 1 base from V and 3 bases from J, leaving 9 bases between. The CDR3 runs 14 residues. The CDR3 DNA is TGTGCCAGTAGTATAGTTTTAAGGGACACTGAAGCTTTCTTT. Encoded protein: CASSIVLRDTEAFF.

The chain joins TRBV7-2 to TRBJ2-3; D is perhaps TRBD1 (5 bases). The CDR3 is made up of 16 amino acids. With 6 bases removed from V and 1 base from J, the gap between germline ends came to 17 bases. Germline CDR1 and CDR2: SGHTA and FQGNSA. The CDR3 nucleotides read TGTGCCAGCAGTCCGAACCCTGGGGCTGGCACAGATACGCAGTATTTT. Its protein product is CASSPNPGAGTDTQYF.

This clonotype was detected ten times or more. The V and J genes are TRBV29-1 and TRBJ1-1; D is uncertain. Trimming cost V 7 bases and J 4 bases, with 7 bases left between them. Germline CDR1 is SQVTM and CDR2 is ANQGSEA. CDR3 size: 10 residues. The CDR3 nucleotides read TGCAGCGCCCGGGTCACTGAAGCTTTCTTT. Encoded protein: CSARVTEAFF.

This clonotype was counted a few times. The chain joins TRBV20-1 to TRBJ2-3, with D perhaps being TRBD1 or TRBD2 (6 bases each). CDR1 and CDR2 from the germline V gene are DFQATT and SNEGSKA (reference sequence). The CDR3 is made up of 16 amino acids. Trimming cost V 3 bases and J 1 base, with 17 bases left between them. The CDR3 loop reads CSASLILRGGTDTQYF. CDR3 DNA: TGCAGTGCTAGCCTGATATTGAGGGGGGGCACAGATACGCAGTATTTT.

At least ten counts were recorded for this clonotype. The chain links TRBV6-2 or TRBV6-3 to TRBJ1-2; no clear D. CDR1 and CDR2 (germline): MNHEY, SVGEGT. The CDR3 length is 14 residues. Trimming shortened V by 7 bases and J by 4 bases, and 16 bases separated the two germline ends. CDR3 nucleotides: TGTGCCAGCAAGCCCGCCAGGCCGGTCTATGGCTACACCTTC. Its translation: CASKPARPVYGYTF.

This chain links TRBV12-3 or TRBV12-4 with TRBJ2-7; 10 bases fit TRBD1. The CDR3 runs 15 residues. V gave up 3 bases and J gave up 2 bases; unmatched junction bases: 4. CDR3 residues: CASSFGGQGAYEQYV. The CDR3, as DNA: TGTGCCAGCAGTTTCGGAGGACAGGGGGCCTACGAGCAGTACGTC.

The CDR3, as DNA: TGCAGCGTTGAAGATGAGCGGGGAGCGAACACCGGGGAGCTGTTTTTT. This sequence encodes CSVEDERGANTGELFF. The genes are TRBV29-1 and TRBJ2-2, with 7 positions matching TRBD2. This CDR3 comprises 16 residues. Germline CDR1 SQVTM, CDR2 ANQGSEA. Trimming removed 0 bases from V and 0 bases from J; junction bases left unmatched: 4.

This chain uses TRBV6-6 with TRBJ2-7, with D tentatively TRBD1 or TRBD2 (6 bases each). CDR1 is MNHNY and CDR2 is SVGAGI in the germline V gene (reference sequence). V lost 5 bases and J lost 3, with 14 bases in between. The CDR3 has 14 residues. The CDR3 region has the DNA TGTGCCAGCAGTAGGGGGGCGGGCGACTACGAGCAGTACGTC. Its translation: CASSRGAGDYEQYV.

This clonotype was seen more than once but under ten times. V gene TRBV3-1 combines with J gene TRBJ1-1; D gene unclear. From germline, CDR1 is LGHDT and CDR2 YNNKEL (reference sequence). The CDR3 totals 14 residues. The V end lost 4 bases, the J end lost 3 bases, and 12 bases lay between the germline ends. The CDR3 is CASSLGTADTEAFF. CDR3 bases: TGTGCCAGCAGCCTTGGTACAGCGGACACTGAAGCTTTCTTT.

This clonotype has ten or more counts. The rearrangement uses TRBV29-1 and TRBJ2-5, with 7 bases aligning to TRBD2. The CDR3 length is 14 residues. The J segment lost 1 base and the V segment lost 7 bases, leaving 9 bases of the junction unmatched. The V gene's germline CDR1 is SQVTM and CDR2 ANQGSEA. The DNA for the CDR3 is TGCAGCGGCCACAAGAGCGGGGCCCAAGAGACCCAGTACTTC. Amino acids: CSGHKSGAQETQYF. Supplemented by reference TRBV29-1 and TRBJ2-5, the full variable domain reads SAVISQKPSRDICQRGTSLTIQCQVDSQVTMMFWYRQQPGQSLTLIATANQGSEATYESGFVIDKFPISRPNLTFSTLTVSNMSPEDSSIYLCSGHKSGAQETQYFGPGTRLLVL.

This clonotype came up many times. The CDR3 DNA reads as TGTGCCAGCAGCTTTAGCGGGGGGGCTCAAAGAGAGCAGTTCTTC. This gives the protein CASSFSGGAQREQFF. V gene TRBV7-3 combines with J gene TRBJ2-1; 11 nucleotides match TRBD2. The length of the CDR3 is 15 residues. Losses at the gene ends were 3 bases for V and 10 bases for J; bases not matched to a gene: 8. The germline gives CDR1 SGHTA, CDR2 FQGTGA.

There are many counts of this clonotype. J is TRBJ1-6 and V is TRBV27; D uncertain. CDR1 and CDR2 from the germline V gene are MNHEY and SMNVEV (reference sequence). The CDR3 has 16 residues. Trimming stripped 6 bases from V and 1 base from J, with 13 bases between. CDR3 in DNA: TGTGCCAGCAGAAGGACCGTCGGATCCTATAATTCACCCCTCCACTTT. It encodes CASRRTVGSYNSPLHF.

The rearrangement links TRBV5-6 to TRBJ2-1, with D possibly being TRBD2 (5 bases). The CDR3 runs to 13 residues. The V gene's germline CDR1 is SGHDT and CDR2 YYEEEE. The V end lost 5 bases, the J end lost 4 bases, and 10 bases lay between the germline ends. The CDR3 DNA sequence: TGTGCCAGCAGACCGAGGGAATACAATGAGCAGTTCTTC. Amino acids: CASRPREYNEQFF.

The table lists this clonotype with a few counts. V gene TRBV5-4 combines with J gene TRBJ2-1; TRBD1 matches 7 bases. The CDR3 has 15 amino acids. Germline values: CDR1 SGHNT, CDR2 YYREEE (reference sequence). Losses at the gene ends were 7 bases for V and 7 bases for J; bases not matched to a gene: 14. CDR3 in amino acids: CASGLIGFRGNEQFF. Written as DNA, the CDR3 is TGTGCCAGCGGCCTTATTGGCTTCAGGGGGAATGAGCAGTTCTTC.